This T cell receptor beta chain was sequenced for a study of shared clonotypes between healthy human individuals. General study points: Larger estimated richness was generally recorded for naive subsets relative to memory subsets. Clonotype sharing across several donors was observed for around 5% of naive CD4 clonotypes.

Trimming pared 6 bases from V and 2 bases from J, leaving 15 bases between. CDR3 size: 14 residues. Germline CDR1 is SGHRS and CDR2 is YFSETQ. With respect to this clone: The antigen is unknown.

This table comes from immunoSEQ multiplex PCR, and its TCRdb copy is limited to in-frame clones, with some not included. This table holds some 2.4 million clones, more than 85% found once. The V and J genes are TRBV5-1 and TRBJ2-7; perhaps TRBD1 as D (6 bases). This clonotype was obtained from a man aged 18 to 29 in good health. Some clones in this sample may be carry-over from other donors' samples. The sample comprised naive CD4+ T cells from PBMCs. Indicated subset: CD45RA+ positively selected. CDR3 bases: TGCGCCAGCACCCGGACAGCTAGCACCTACGAGCAGTACTTC. This translates into CASTRTASTYEQYF.